These 9 T cell receptor beta chains were sequenced from one sample in a study of T cells after yellow fever vaccination. TCRdb fed the 5' RACE reads into MiXCR, producing one record per CDR3 protein. The profile shows over 130,000 distinct CDR3 sequences, approximately 7.7% of them singletons. The sequenced sample was CD4+ T cells sorted from PBMCs, obtained 5 days after the yellow fever booster vaccination. These TCRs come from a man younger than 40 who received the YFV17D yellow fever vaccine.

This clonotype occurred many times. The genes are TRBV7-2 and TRBJ2-7; 13 nucleotides align to TRBD2. Germline CDR1 reads SGHTA; CDR2 reads FQGNSA. The ends lost 5 bases at V and 9 bases at J; junction bases unmatched: 16. The CDR3 covers 17 residues. CDR3 residues: CASSRRNPGLAGARQYF. The CDR3 coding sequence is TGTGCCAGCAGCAGACGAAACCCCGGACTAGCGGGAGCCCGGCAGTACTTC.

This clonotype was observed at least ten times. The chain recombines TRBV7-2 with TRBJ2-3; D is undetermined. The CDR3 loop spans 13 amino acids. V lost 6 bases and J lost 7, with 14 bases in between. CDR1 is SGHTA and CDR2 is FQGNSA in the germline V gene. The CDR3 region is CASRPPVGHTQYF. The DNA of the CDR3 is TGTGCCAGCAGGCCCCCCGTCGGTCATACGCAGTATTTT.

The table lists this clonotype with many counts. The rearrangement links TRBV10-3 to TRBJ1-1; the D is unclear. V lost 6 bases to trimming and J lost 1 base, with 9 bases between them. The CDR3 runs 13 residues. Germline CDR1 is ENHRY and CDR2 is SYGVKD. CDR3 DNA: TGTGCCATCAGCGGAGGACCGAACACTGAAGCTTTCTTT. This sequence encodes CAISGGPNTEAFF.

This clonotype was counted between two and nine times. The chain recombines TRBV7-2 with TRBJ2-7; perhaps TRBD2 as D (5 bases). The V end lost 0 bases, the J end lost 2 bases, and 8 bases lay between the germline ends. Germline values: CDR1 SGHTA, CDR2 FQGNSA. The CDR3 is made up of 14 amino acids. The CDR3 DNA reads as TGTGCCAGCAGCTTAGCTGCCGGGGCCTACGAGCAGTACTTC. Encoded protein: CASSLAAGAYEQYF.

The table lists this clonotype with many counts. The chain carries TRBV12-3 or TRBV12-4 and TRBJ1-6; the D gene is possibly TRBD1 (5 bases). The CDR3 is made up of 16 amino acids. Trimming left V 2 bases short and J 7 bases short, with 15 bases between. This CDR3 reads CASSLPAGLWNSPLHF. Written as DNA, the CDR3 is TGTGCCAGCAGTTTACCGGCAGGGCTATGGAATTCACCCCTCCACTTT.

At least ten counts were recorded for this clonotype. The chain has TRBV12-3 or TRBV12-4 and TRBJ2-7, with D possibly being TRBD2 (6 bases). This CDR3 comprises 14 residues. Trimming removed 5 bases from V and 0 bases from J, with 11 bases in between. The DNA of the CDR3 is TGTGCCAGCAGTCGGAGGGGTAGCTCCTACGAGCAGTACTTC. Translating it yields CASSRRGSSYEQYF.

This clonotype was recorded a few times. Since a much larger clone is just one base distant, this may be a read error. This chain uses TRBV20-1 with TRBJ2-7, with D perhaps assigned TRBD1 or TRBD2 (6 bases each). CDR1 and CDR2 from the germline V gene are DFQATT and SNEGSKA (reference sequence). CDR3 length: 16 residues. CDR3 amino acids: CCARDTGTRGPYEQYF. CDR3 nucleotide sequence: TGCTGTGCTAGAGATACCGGGACCCGGGGGCCCTACGAGCAGTACTTC.

This clonotype was recorded a few times. The chain combines TRBV12-3 or TRBV12-4 with TRBJ2-1, with 10 bases lining up with TRBD1. CDR3 length: 14 residues. With V trimmed by 7 bases and J by 3 bases, 3 bases remained unmatched. In DNA form, the CDR3 reads TGTGCCAGCATGCGGGACAGGGGCTACAATGAGCAGTTCTTC. Amino acids: CASMRDRGYNEQFF.

A single count supports this clonotype. The V and J genes are TRBV5-1 and TRBJ2-5; D remains unclear. The germline CDR1 and CDR2 sequences are SGHRS and YFSETQ. This CDR3 is built from 14 residues. Trimming left V 0 bases short and J 5 bases short, with 11 bases between. CDR3 in amino acids: CASSLVEQRETQYF. CDR3 DNA sequence: TGCGCCAGCAGCTTGGTCGAGCAGAGGGAGACCCAGTACTTC.